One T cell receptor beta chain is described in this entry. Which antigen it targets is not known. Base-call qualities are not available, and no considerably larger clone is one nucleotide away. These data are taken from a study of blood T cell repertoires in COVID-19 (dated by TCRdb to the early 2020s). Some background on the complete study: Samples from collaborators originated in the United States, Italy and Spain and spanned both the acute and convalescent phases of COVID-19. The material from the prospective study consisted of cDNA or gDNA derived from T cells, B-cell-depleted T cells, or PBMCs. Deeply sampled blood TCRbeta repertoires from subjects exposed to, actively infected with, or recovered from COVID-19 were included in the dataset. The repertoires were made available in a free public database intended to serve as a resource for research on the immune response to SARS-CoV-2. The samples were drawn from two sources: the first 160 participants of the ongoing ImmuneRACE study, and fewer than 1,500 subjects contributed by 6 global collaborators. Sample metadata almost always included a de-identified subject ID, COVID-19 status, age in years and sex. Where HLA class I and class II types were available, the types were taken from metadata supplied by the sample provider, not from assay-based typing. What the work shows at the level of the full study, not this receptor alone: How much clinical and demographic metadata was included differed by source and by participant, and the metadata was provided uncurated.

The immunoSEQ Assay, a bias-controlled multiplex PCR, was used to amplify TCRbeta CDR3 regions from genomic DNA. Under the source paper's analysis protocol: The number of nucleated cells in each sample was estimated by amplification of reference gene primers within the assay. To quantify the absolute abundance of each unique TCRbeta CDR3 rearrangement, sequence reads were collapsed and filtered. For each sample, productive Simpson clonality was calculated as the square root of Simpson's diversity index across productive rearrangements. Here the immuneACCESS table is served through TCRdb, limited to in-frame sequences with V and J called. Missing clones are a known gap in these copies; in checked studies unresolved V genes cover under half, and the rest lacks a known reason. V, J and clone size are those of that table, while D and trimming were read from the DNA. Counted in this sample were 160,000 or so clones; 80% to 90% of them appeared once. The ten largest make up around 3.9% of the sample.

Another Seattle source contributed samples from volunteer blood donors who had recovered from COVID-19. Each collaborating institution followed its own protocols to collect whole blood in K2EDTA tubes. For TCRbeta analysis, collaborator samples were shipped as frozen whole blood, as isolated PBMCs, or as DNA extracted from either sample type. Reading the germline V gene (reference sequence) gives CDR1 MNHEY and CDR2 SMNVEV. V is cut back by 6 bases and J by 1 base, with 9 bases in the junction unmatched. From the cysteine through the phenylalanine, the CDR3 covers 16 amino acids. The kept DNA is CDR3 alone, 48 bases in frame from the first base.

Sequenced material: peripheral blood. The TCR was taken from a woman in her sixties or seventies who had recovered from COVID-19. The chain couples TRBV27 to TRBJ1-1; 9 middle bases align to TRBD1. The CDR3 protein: CASRTRRDRENTEAFF. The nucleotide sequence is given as TGTGCCAGCAGGACACGACGGGACAGGGAGAACACTGAAGCTTTCTTT.